Listed below are T cell receptor beta chains from one sample, sequenced in a study of blood T cell repertoires in COVID-19. Sequenced by immunoSEQ multiplex PCR; TCRdb stores in-frame clones only, minus some. The sample includes some 110,000 clones, 70% to 80% of them seen just once. Sequencing used peripheral blood. The receptor set was obtained from a man aged 65 to 85 with acute or convalescent COVID-19. Both conserved end residues are part of each CDR3. D genes are given only for firm matches.

CDR3 protein: CASSGSRQGGSYGYTF
D gene: TRBD1
V gene: TRBV19

CDR3 protein: CASSLVAGKLNTEAFF
D gene: -
V gene: TRBV28

CDR3 protein: CASSRRNTEAFF
D gene: -
V gene: TRBV18

CDR3 protein: CASSPGTGDSGANVLTF
D gene: TRBD1
V gene: TRBV18

CDR3 protein: CASSGTGSGETQYF
D gene: TRBD1
V gene: TRBV5-1

CDR3 protein: CAIKRGTEAFF
D gene: -
V gene: TRBV2

CDR3 protein: CASSEGLAGEDIQYF
D gene: TRBD2
V gene: TRBV9

CDR3 protein: CASSSTDSSGNTIYF
D gene: -
V gene: TRBV18

CDR3 protein: CASSSEREGEQYF
D gene: TRBD2
V gene: TRBV11-1

CDR3 protein: CASSFSGWSKQYF
D gene: -
V gene: TRBV28

CDR3 protein: CSASGSGTANTEAFF
D gene: TRBD1
V gene: TRBV20-1

CDR3 protein: CASSVAGDNSPLHF
D gene: -
V gene: TRBV9

CDR3 protein: CASSPSDRVNEQFF
D gene: TRBD1
V gene: TRBV4-1

CDR3 protein: CASSEGGLASLADTQYF
D gene: -
V gene: TRBV9

CDR3 protein: CASSQSGQGGAYEQYF
D gene: TRBD1
V gene: TRBV4-1

CDR3 protein: CAWGTGYGYTF
D gene: TRBD1
V gene: TRBV30

CDR3 protein: CSARRRDTIYF
D gene: -
V gene: TRBV20-1

CDR3 protein: CASSQGGNGGYTF
D gene: -
V gene: TRBV7-2

CDR3 protein: CASSLVAGEGEQYF
D gene: TRBD2
V gene: TRBV5-1

CDR3 protein: CASSQDNRGLDGYTF
D gene: TRBD1
V gene: TRBV3-1/TRBV3-2

CDR3 protein: CASSIRQGASNQPQHF
D gene: TRBD1
V gene: TRBV19

CDR3 protein: CASSFQVNEQFF
D gene: -
V gene: TRBV7-9

CDR3 protein: CASSSQGNTEAFF
D gene: -
V gene: TRBV7-2

CDR3 protein: CASRGLNSYNEQFF
D gene: -
V gene: TRBV5-1